These T cell receptor beta chains were read from a single sample in a study of regulatory T cells in long-lasting Graves disease. TCRdb processed the multiplex PCR reads anew with MiXCR; each CDR3 protein has one entry. The table includes under 450,000 distinct CDR3 sequences, around 15% detected once. This sample also appeared in a second study, on T cells in Graves' hyperthyroidism and ophthalmopathy.

Sequences were derived from peripheral blood mononuclear cells (PBMCs), sampled at new diagnosis, from a patient treated with antithyroid drugs. All receptors derive from a woman aged 18-35 years with Graves disease. Each CDR3 is given with its conserved first and last residue.

len	v_gene	j_gene	CDR3aa
15	TRBV19	TRBJ1-2	CASSIAGDRAYGYTF
16	TRBV18	TRBJ2-1	CASSDLRAGIYNEQFF
13	TRBV24-1	TRBJ2-1	CAAEEKPYPRQFF
17	TRBV12-3/TRBV12-4	TRBJ2-1	CASSLRVSDRVYNEQFF
19	TRBV28	TRBJ1-5	CASSFPGQAYESLNQPQHF
15	TRBV11-2	TRBJ2-5	CASSPQLAGVSTQYF
15	TRBV6-2/TRBV6-3	TRBJ1-6	CASSSTGQFNSPLHF
14	TRBV15	TRBJ1-6	CATSREQNNSPLHF
21	TRBV6-2/TRBV6-3	TRBJ1-3	CASSLTGQGSGGFGFGNTIYF
16	TRBV11-1	TRBJ2-7	CASSLGGLAASYEQYF
15	TRBV5-1	TRBJ1-3	CASSVGFDSGNTIYF
15	TRBV7-2	TRBJ2-1	CASSLGGGINNEQFF
13	TRBV10-3	TRBJ1-1	CAIVSSPNTEAFF
15	TRBV5-1	TRBJ2-5	CASSFPGQGAETQYF
16	TRBV5-4	TRBJ2-1	CASSRRGSRSYNEQFF
12	TRBV7-9	TRBJ2-1	CASSLREDEQFF
19	TRBV3-1	TRBJ2-3	CASSLRGGLAGGLTDTQYF
14	TRBV28	TRBJ2-7	CASSSLDRAYEQYF
17	TRBV30	TRBJ2-3	CAWRESGTSYSTDTQYF
16	TRBV2	TRBJ2-1	CASTEGGATNYNEQFF
18	TRBV12-3/TRBV12-4	TRBJ2-6	CASSPFLSVGAGANVLTF
15	TRBV7-9	TRBJ2-1	CASSPEASVVNEQFF
15	TRBV20-1	TRBJ2-3	CSAWDRGQSTDTQYF
15	TRBV6-4	TRBJ2-7	CASSVLPGTSYEQYF
14	TRBV28	TRBJ1-4	CASSSRVGGEKLFF
14	TRBV20-1	TRBJ2-1	CSAALGEEYNEQFF
16	TRBV7-9	TRBJ2-6	CASSLQPPSGANVLTF
15	TRBV12-3/TRBV12-4	TRBJ2-3	CASSPRDRGSDTQYF
15	TRBV20-1	TRBJ2-7	CSAFNPLSVRYEQYF
13	TRBV7-2	TRBJ1-4	CASRGRSPGKLFF
13	TRBV6-1	TRBJ1-1	CASTRTLETEAFF